This TCR beta chain emerged from a study of a mutant IDH1 vaccine in newly diagnosed glioma. For the study at large: Commencement of vaccination occurred 4-6 weeks following radiotherapy alone, or concurrently with temozolomide cycles. Patients were pretreated with radiotherapy, temozolomide, or both, mostly both.

Study results and limitations: Seemingly, top peripheral T cell clonotype changes bore no relation to pseudoprogression.

Profiling relied on immunoSEQ multiplex PCR, and the TCRdb table lists in-frame clones only, not all of them. The sample comprises 70,000 to 100,000 clones, 91% of which are singletons, and under 0.7% rests with the top ten. Concerning this clone itself: Its antigen is not known.

The time point here: week 5, during vaccination. In the vaccine, a single dose held 300 ug of the mutant IDH1 20-mer peptide, along with topical imiquimod. This CDR3 has 12 residues. Germline values: CDR1 WNHNN, CDR2 SYGVQD (reference sequence). With 7 bases removed from V and 3 bases from J, the gap between germline ends came to 6 bases. Sequencing was performed on PBMCs, taken from a glioma patient whose treatment included an IDH1 peptide vaccine. The chain carries TRBV10-1 and TRBJ2-2; D uncertain. This TCR derives from a woman between 45 and 60 years old with glioma. The CDR3 region is CASNDYTGELFF. Here the CDR3 DNA reads TGCGCCAGCAACGATTACACCGGGGAGCTGTTTTTT.